This T cell receptor beta chain was captured by sequencing in a study of a mutant IDH1 vaccine in newly diagnosed glioma. The wider study: The vaccination schedule gave patients eight doses in weeks 1, 3, 5, 7, 11, 15, 19 and 23.

TCRdb keeps only in-frame clones here, not all; method: immunoSEQ multiplex PCR. This repertoire shows about 42,000 clones, 80% to 90% found once; its top ten account for over 1.5%. Concerning this clone itself: No antigen is known for it.

Time point defined: week 5, during vaccination. All doses held 300 ug of mutant IDH1 20-mer peptide, with topical imiquimod. This clonotype originated in a man in his forties or fifties with glioma. Sequencing used PBMCs, obtained from a glioma patient whose treatment included an IDH1 peptide vaccine.

The CDR3 DNA follows: TGTGCCAGCAGCTTCGGCCGCGTAGCGAGGAATCAGCCCCAGCATTTT. Residues: CASSFGRVARNQPQHF. The chain employs TRBV7-8 and TRBJ1-5; the D is unclear. Germline values: CDR1 SGHVS, CDR2 FQNEAQ. The V and J ends lost 3 bases and 4 bases respectively, with 16 bases between them. This CDR3 comprises 16 residues.